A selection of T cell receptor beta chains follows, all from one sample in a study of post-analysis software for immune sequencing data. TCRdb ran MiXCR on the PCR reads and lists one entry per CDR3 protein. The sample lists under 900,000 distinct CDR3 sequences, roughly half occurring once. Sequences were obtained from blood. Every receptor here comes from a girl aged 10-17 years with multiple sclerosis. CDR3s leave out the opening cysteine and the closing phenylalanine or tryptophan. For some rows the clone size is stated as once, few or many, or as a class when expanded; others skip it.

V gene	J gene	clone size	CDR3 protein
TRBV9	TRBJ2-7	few	ASSVTEGGPGEQY
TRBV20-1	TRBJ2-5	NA	RASQVGTGRETQY
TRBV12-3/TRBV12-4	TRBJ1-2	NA	ASSQKGGYT
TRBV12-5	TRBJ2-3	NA	ASAPGVAGESDTQY
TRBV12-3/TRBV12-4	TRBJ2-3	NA	ASSLARGQGSDTQY
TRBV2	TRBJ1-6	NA	ASTAPVPNSPLH
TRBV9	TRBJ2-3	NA	ASSLRTSLADTQY
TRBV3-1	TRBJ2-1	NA	ASSPRGGWANEQF
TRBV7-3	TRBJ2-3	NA	ASSASTSGNTQY
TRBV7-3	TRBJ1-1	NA	ASSLTGGGRTEAF
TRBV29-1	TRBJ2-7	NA	SVQWWGSYEQY
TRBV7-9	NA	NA	AGSPGDRGDEQF
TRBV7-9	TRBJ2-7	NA	ASSGPPLHEQY
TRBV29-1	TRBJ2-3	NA	SVDLTGAADTQY
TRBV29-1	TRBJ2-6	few	SVVGQGVPGANVLT
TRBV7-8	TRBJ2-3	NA	ASSSGLVNTDTQY
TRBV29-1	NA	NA	SVEVQGRATYEQY
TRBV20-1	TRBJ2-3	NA	SASGSGMTDTQY
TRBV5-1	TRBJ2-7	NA	ASSLVSQLTYEQY
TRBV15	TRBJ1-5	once	ATSREKGGWTNQPQH